This TCR beta chain is drawn from a study of blood T cell repertoires in COVID-19. For the study at large: The samples span acute and convalescent COVID-19 from the United States, Italy and Spain. The analysed material was cDNA or gDNA that came from T cells, B-cell-depleted T cells, or PBMCs.

Seattle cases were enrolled at active infection and followed longitudinally. The data were produced by immunoSEQ multiplex PCR, yet TCRdb's version contains in-frame clones alone and is incomplete. The data contain 50,000 to 60,000 clones, 80% to 85% of them seen just once; the ten biggest clones take up 9.6%. The V gene's germline CDR1 is LNHDA and CDR2 SQIVND (reference sequence). Between the trimmed V and J ends, which lost 7 bases and 5 bases, there was a span of 23 bases. CDR3 length: 16 amino acids. The TCR sequence derives from a man older than 75 with COVID-19, enrolled during active disease. The J gene is TRBJ1-1, the V gene TRBV19; D not resolved. Specimen: peripheral blood. In DNA form, the CDR3 reads TGTGCCAGTAAATCATCAATGGGAGGGTGGGTGACTGAAGCTTTCTTT. Translation: CASKSSMGGWVTEAFF.